One sample yielded the 24 T cell receptor beta chains listed below, sequenced in a study of graft-versus-host responses after intestinal transplantation. The protocol was immunoSEQ multiplex PCR, while the TCRdb copy is restricted to in-frame clones and leaves out a portion. The sample holds 95,000 to 110,000 clones; about 90% are singletons and the top ten take 0.9%. These receptors' antigens are unknown. This specimen consisted of unstimulated CD4+ T cells sorted from spleen or lymph node cells, obtained before intestinal transplant. These receptors all come from a human donor who received an intestinal transplant.

This sequence joins TRBV6-5 and TRBJ2-5; 8 nucleotides agree with TRBD1. Germline trimming cut 5 bases from V and 1 base from J; bases unmatched to any gene: 3. This CDR3 is built from 14 residues. CDR1 and CDR2 (germline): MNHEY, SVGAGI. The DNA for the CDR3 is TGTGCCAGCAGTCGCAGGGGGCGCCAAGAGACCCAGTACTTC. Its protein is CASSRRGRQETQYF.

The V and J genes are TRBV9 and TRBJ1-3, with 7 bases aligning to TRBD1. Per germline, CDR1 SGDLS and CDR2 YYNGEE. The junction had 6 bases not matched to a gene; V was cut back by 0 bases and J by 3 bases. This CDR3 has 16 amino acids. The DNA for the CDR3 is TGTGCCAGCAGCGTAGCGGAGGGGGCGGGTGGAAACACCATATATTTT. It translates to CASSVAEGAGGNTIYF.

The chain uses TRBV29-1 and TRBJ1-5, with unresolved D. CDR1 and CDR2 from the germline V gene are SQVTM and ANQGSEA. This CDR3 spans 13 amino acids. Between the trimmed V and J ends, which lost 4 bases and 7 bases, there was a span of 14 bases. Here the CDR3 reads CSVGATKDQPQHF. CDR3 nucleotide sequence: TGCAGCGTTGGGGCAACGAAAGACCAGCCCCAGCATTTT.

The CDR3 nucleotides read TGCAGCGTCTGGGGGTCGGGGGTGGCCACTGAAGCTTTCTTT. Residues: CSVWGSGVATEAFF. The chain couples TRBV29-1 to TRBJ1-1, with D perhaps TRBD1 (5 bases). The CDR3 runs to 14 residues. The germline gives CDR1 SQVTM, CDR2 ANQGSEA. Trimming removed 6 bases from V and 4 bases from J, with 18 bases in between.

This chain joins TRBV7-2 and TRBJ2-4; D possibly corresponds to TRBD2 (6 bases). Trimming pared 4 bases from V and 6 bases from J, leaving 10 bases between. The CDR3 has 13 amino acids. Germline CDR1 reads SGHTA; CDR2 reads FQGNSA. CDR3 in DNA: TGTGCCAGCAGCTATCCGGGACTAAACATTCAGTACTTC. Protein product: CASSYPGLNIQYF.

The chain recombines TRBV5-4 with TRBJ2-3; 11 positions agree with TRBD2. With V trimmed by 3 bases and J by 2 bases, 2 bases remained unmatched. The CDR3 totals 15 residues. The germline CDR1 and CDR2 sequences are SGHNT and YYREEE (reference sequence). In DNA form, the CDR3 reads TGTGCCAGCAGCTCGGGACTAGCGGACACAGATACGCAGTATTTT. This sequence encodes CASSSGLADTDTQYF.

The chain links TRBV6-1 to TRBJ2-3; D uncertain. Trimming stripped 2 bases from V and 5 bases from J, with 5 bases between. CDR3 size: 12 residues. The germline V gene encodes CDR1 MNHNS and CDR2 SASEGT. CDR3 sequence (DNA): TGTGCCAGCAGTGAATTTGGAGATACGCAGTATTTT. This translates into CASSEFGDTQYF.

V usage is TRBV7-9 and J usage is TRBJ1-3; D may be TRBD1 (6 bases). CDR3 length equals 15 residues. The germline V gene encodes CDR1 SEHNR and CDR2 FQNEAQ (reference sequence). The V end was cut by 0 bases, the J end by 1 base, with 7 bases between. CDR3 nucleotide sequence: TGTGCCAGCAGCTTAGCAGGGACATCTGGAAACACCATATATTTT. Amino acid sequence: CASSLAGTSGNTIYF.

The chain uses TRBV6-5 and TRBJ2-7; 10 bases map to TRBD1. The CDR3 spans 13 residues. Trimming removed 5 bases from V and 6 bases from J; junction bases left unmatched: 4. CDR1 is MNHEY and CDR2 is SVGAGI in the germline V gene. DNA of the CDR3: TGTGCCAGCAGTCCGGACAGGGGGGTCGAGCAGTACTTC. It encodes CASSPDRGVEQYF.

The chain has TRBV19 and TRBJ1-5, with a weak D call TRBD1 (6 bases). The germline V gene encodes CDR1 LNHDA and CDR2 SQIVND (reference sequence). Trimming removed 4 bases at V and 6 bases at J, with 16 bases between. CDR3 size: 15 residues. The CDR3 spells CASSTLDRYGQPQHF. The CDR3 bases are TGTGCCAGTAGTACCCTCGACAGGTACGGTCAGCCCCAGCATTTT. Based on the CDR3 plus reference TRBV19 and TRBJ1-5, the full variable domain is DGGITQSPKYLFRKEGQNVTLSCEQNLNHDAMYWYRQDPGQGLRLIYYSQIVNDFQKGDIAEGYSVSREKKESFPLTVTSAQKNPTAFYLCASSTLDRYGQPQHFGDGTRLSIL.

This chain uses TRBV6-1 with TRBJ1-4; 8 bases agree with TRBD1. CDR1 and CDR2 from the germline V gene are MNHNS and SASEGT. Trimming at V came to 6 bases and at J to 8 bases, leaving 8 bases not matched to a gene. The CDR3 sequence is 14 residues long. As DNA, the CDR3 is TGTGCCAGCAGAGCCGACAGGGGCAGGGAAAAACTGTTTTTT. This codes for CASRADRGREKLFF.

This chain uses TRBV7-9 with TRBJ2-7; TRBD1 might be the D (6 bases). V lost 1 base and J lost 5, with 12 bases in between. Germline assignment: CDR1 SEHNR and CDR2 FQNEAQ (reference sequence). CDR3 size: 14 residues. The CDR3 region has the DNA TGTGCCAGCAGCTTAGAAATCAGGGGCGACGAGCAGTACTTC. It translates to CASSLEIRGDEQYF.

The CDR3 sequence: CASSYFSGRASSEQFF. The CDR3 DNA follows: TGTGCCAGCAGTTACTTTAGCGGGAGGGCCAGTAGCGAGCAGTTCTTC. This chain links TRBV6-6 with TRBJ2-1, with 11 bases that match TRBD2. Germline CDR1 is MNHNY and CDR2 is SVGAGI (reference sequence). The length of the CDR3 is 16 residues. V shed 1 base and J 10 bases; nucleotides not matched to a gene: 9.

V is TRBV11-2 and J is TRBJ2-7; D remains ambiguous. Germline V gives CDR1 SGHAT, CDR2 FQNNGV. The CDR3 runs to 14 residues. V was trimmed by 2 bases and J by 0 bases, leaving 8 bases between them. For the CDR3, the DNA is TGTGCCAGCAGCTTATCTGGCGGCTCCTACGAGCAGTACTTC. It codes for CASSLSGGSYEQYF.

There are a few counts of this clone. The chain is built from TRBV10-3 and TRBJ2-7; D unresolved. Germline values: CDR1 ENHRY, CDR2 SYGVKD. Trimming cost V 6 bases and J 1 base, with 10 bases left between them. The CDR3 length is 13 residues. The CDR3 reads CAIRAPPSYEQYF. The CDR3 DNA follows: TGTGCCATCAGGGCGCCTCCTTCCTACGAGCAGTACTTC.

The CDR3 DNA reads TGTGCCAGCAGCTTAATCTACACTGAAGCTTTCTTT. Translating gives CASSLIYTEAFF. The chain couples TRBV7-9 to TRBJ1-1; D remains ambiguous. Trimming stripped 2 bases from V and 3 bases from J, with 4 bases between. Per germline, CDR1 SEHNR and CDR2 FQNEAQ (reference sequence). The CDR3 totals 12 residues.

The chain has TRBV2 and TRBJ2-3; 7 nucleotides agree with TRBD2. CDR1 and CDR2 from the germline V gene are SNHLY and FYNNEI. Trimming at V came to 2 bases and at J to 6 bases, leaving 8 bases not matched to a gene. The CDR3 loop spans 15 amino acids. The CDR3, as DNA: TGTGCCAGCAGTGAAAGGACTAGGGGCTGGGATACGCAGTATTTT. This sequence encodes CASSERTRGWDTQYF.

J is TRBJ2-2 and V is TRBV21-1; the table's D call, TRBD2, was not checked against the DNA. TRBV21-1 is shown as a pseudogene. CDR3 length: 16 amino acids. CDR3 loop: CASSTDGLAGIGELFF. In DNA form, the CDR3 reads TGTGCCAGCAGTACGGACGGACTAGCGGGAATAGGGGAGCTGTTTTTT.

The chain recombines TRBV29-1 with TRBJ1-1; 8 bases map to TRBD1. Germline CDR1 reads SQVTM; CDR2 reads ANQGSEA. The CDR3 runs 12 residues. Losses at the gene ends were 4 bases for V and 7 bases for J; bases not matched to a gene: 5. CDR3 coding DNA: TGCAGCGTTGGTGGACAGGGCCGTGAAGCTTTCTTT. Translation: CSVGGQGREAFF. Full variable domain (remainder filled in from reference TRBV29-1 and TRBJ1-1): SAVISQKPSRDICQRGTSLTIQCQVDSQVTMMFWYRQQPGQSLTLIATANQGSEATYESGFVIDKFPISRPNLTFSTLTVSNMSPEDSSIYLCSVGGQGREAFFGQGTRLTVV.

J is TRBJ2-5 and V is TRBV2, with 10 bases fitting TRBD1. Losses at the gene ends were 6 bases for V and 0 bases for J; bases not matched to a gene: 1. Germline CDR1 is SNHLY and CDR2 is FYNNEI. The CDR3 runs to 14 residues. Here the CDR3 reads CASRDRGNQETQYF. The CDR3 coding sequence is TGTGCCAGCAGGGACAGGGGGAACCAAGAGACCCAGTACTTC.

The chain uses TRBV2 and TRBJ1-1; 9 bases agree with TRBD1. The germline V gene encodes CDR1 SNHLY and CDR2 FYNNEI. V shed 6 bases, J shed 5 bases, and the junction held 13 bases outside the gene matches. This CDR3 has 16 amino acids. The CDR3 DNA is TGTGCCAGCAGAGTCCCGGGACAGGGTTGGGGAACTGAAGCTTTCTTT. Its translation: CASRVPGQGWGTEAFF.

The chain couples TRBV11-2 to TRBJ2-5; D possibly corresponds to TRBD2 (6 bases). Germline CDR1 reads SGHAT; CDR2 reads FQNNGV. Trimming pared 3 bases from V and 2 bases from J, leaving 7 bases between. The CDR3 loop spans 13 amino acids. CDR3 DNA: TGTGCCAGCAGCTTGGGGGGACAAGAGACCCAGTACTTC. Encoded protein: CASSLGGQETQYF.

The chain recombines TRBV30 with TRBJ2-3; the match to TRBD2 covers 7 bases. Germline V gene data show CDR1 as GTSNPN and CDR2 as SVGIG (reference sequence). V lost 8 bases, J lost 5 bases, and 4 bases stayed unmatched. The CDR3 loop spans 11 amino acids. CDR3 protein: CARGGLDTQYF. The CDR3 DNA sequence: TGTGCCCGGGGAGGGTTAGATACGCAGTATTTT.

The chain combines TRBV7-2 with TRBJ1-1, with D possibly TRBD1 on 6 matching bases. This CDR3 has 14 residues. In germline, CDR1 is SGHTA, CDR2 FQGNSA. The V gene lost 1 base and the J gene lost 6 bases, with 12 bases spanning the gap. CDR3 sequence (DNA): TGTGCCAGCAGCTTAGAACTGGGGGCGTCTGAAGCTTTCTTT. Amino acid sequence: CASSLELGASEAFF.